These 8 T cell receptor beta chains were sequenced from one sample in a study of T cells in Graves' hyperthyroidism and ophthalmopathy. The investigators amplified TCR beta CDR3 regions from RNA transcripts. The HTBI primer set was used in a first-round RT-PCR of the TCR CDR3. In TCRdb, the multiplex PCR reads were re-called with MiXCR into one record per CDR3 protein. This table holds around 690,000 distinct CDR3 sequences, less than 25% found once. Sample: blood. The source is a man in his thirties or forties with Graves' ophthalmopathy.

At least ten counts were recorded for this clonotype. The rearrangement joins TRBV28 to TRBJ1-5, with 9 positions matching TRBD1. Germline trimming cut 6 bases from V and 1 base from J; bases unmatched to any gene: 7. CDR1 and CDR2 from the germline V gene are MDHEN and SYDVKM. There are 16 residues in the CDR3. The CDR3 coding sequence is TGTGCCAGCAGCTCCCCGGGACAGGGCAGCAATCAGCCCCAGCATTTT. Residues: CASSSPGQGSNQPQHF.

In its sample, this clonotype was seen many times. The gene calls are TRBV6-1 and TRBJ2-7; TRBD1 matches 11 bases. The CDR3 has 15 amino acids. With 5 bases clipped from V and 7 bases from J, the junction kept 10 bases outside the gene matches. Germline CDR1 is MNHNS and CDR2 is SASEGT. The CDR3: CASSYIGQGAEEQYF. The CDR3, as DNA: TGTGCCAGCAGTTACATAGGACAGGGGGCTGAAGAGCAGTACTTC.

The chain carries TRBV12-5 and TRBJ2-1, with 10 bases that match TRBD2. This CDR3 has 17 amino acids. V lost 1 base to trimming and J lost 2 bases; unmatched junction nucleotides: 5. Germline loops: CDR1 LGHNT, CDR2 FRNRAP. The CDR3 DNA sequence: TGTGCTAGTGGTTTGGCACGGACTAGCGGTACCTACAATGAGCAGTTCTTC. Its protein is CASGLARTSGTYNEQFF. Based on the CDR3 plus reference TRBV12-5 and TRBJ2-1, the full variable domain is DARVTQTPRHKVTEMGQEVTMRCQPILGHNTVFWYRQTMMQGLELLAYFRNRAPLDDSGMPKDRFSAEMPDATLATLKIQPSEPRDSAVYFCASGLARTSGTYNEQFFGPGTRLTVL.

This clonotype was observed many times. This sequence joins TRBV7-2 and TRBJ1-6, with 10 bases identical to TRBD1. Germline V gene sequence: CDR1 SGHTA, CDR2 FQGNSA. With V trimmed by 4 bases and J by 10 bases, 7 bases remained unmatched. The length of the CDR3 is 15 residues. This CDR3 reads CASSSRQGAGSPLHF. The CDR3 nucleotides read TGTGCCAGCAGCTCGAGACAGGGGGCTGGGTCACCCCTCCACTTT.

This clonotype was observed a handful of times. This clone may be a read error of a much larger clone one base away. The chain links TRBV14 to TRBJ1-2; TRBD1 matches 7 bases. The CDR3 length is 13 residues. CDR1 is SGHDN, CDR2 FVKESK, per germline. The junction had 5 bases not matched to a gene; V was cut back by 4 bases and J by 6 bases. The CDR3 DNA is TGTGCCAGCAGCCCGACAGGGTGGGATGGCTACACCTTC. Its translation: CASSPTGWDGYTF.

V and J are TRBV11-2 and TRBJ1-6; no firm D call. The CDR3 is made up of 15 amino acids. Trimming cost V 1 base and J 8 bases, with 12 bases left between them. Looked up from germline, CDR1 is SGHAT and CDR2 is FQNNGV. The CDR3 DNA is TGTGCCAGCAGCTTAGGAAGGTCGGGATATTCACCCCTCCACTTT. Its translation: CASSLGRSGYSPLHF.

The chain is built from TRBV30 and TRBJ2-7, with TRBD2 matching over 9 bases. Losses at the gene ends were 4 bases for V and 5 bases for J; bases not matched to a gene: 6. The germline V gene has CDR1 GTSNPN and CDR2 SVGIG (reference sequence). This CDR3 comprises 13 residues. The CDR3 spells CAWKGLAGDEQYF. In DNA form, the CDR3 reads TGTGCCTGGAAGGGACTAGCTGGGGACGAGCAGTACTTC.

The rearrangement joins TRBV9 to TRBJ1-3; the D gene is possibly TRBD1 (6 bases). The CDR3 has 17 residues. Germline lookup yields CDR1 SGDLS and CDR2 YYNGEE. Between the trimmed V and J ends, which lost 0 bases and 4 bases, there was a span of 17 bases. CDR3 sequence: CASSVAPTGKAGNTIYF. The CDR3 coding sequence is TGTGCCAGCAGCGTAGCCCCCACAGGGAAGGCAGGAAACACCATATATTTT. The variable domain in full, with the rest retrieved from reference TRBV9 and TRBJ1-3, is DSGVTQTPKHLITATGQRVTLRCSPRSGDLSVYWYQQSLDQGLQFLIQYYNGEERAKGNILERFSAQQFPDLHSELNLSSLELGDSALYFCASSVAPTGKAGNTIYFGEGSWLTVV.